A single sample gave rise to the 5 T cell receptor beta chains below, sequenced in a study of T cells in tumors after PD-1 blockade. TCRdb's copy holds only in-frame clones and misses some; the assay was immunoSEQ multiplex PCR. The sample includes tens of thousands of clones, approximately 80% of them seen just once. Sequenced material: PBMCs, taken before anti-PD-1 therapy. Receptors originate from a human donor with advanced basal cell or squamous cell carcinoma (not recorded which).

V usage is TRBV28 and J usage is TRBJ1-5; tentatively, D is TRBD1 (5 bases). The germline CDR1 and CDR2 sequences are MDHEN and SYDVKM. Trimming cost V 9 bases and J 1 base, with 13 bases left between them. CDR3 length equals 14 residues. The CDR3 spells CASGALGSNQPQHF. CDR3 sequence (DNA): TGTGCCAGTGGGGCCCTGGGCAGCAATCAGCCCCAGCATTTT.

The chain combines TRBV10-2 with TRBJ2-4; D may be TRBD1 or TRBD2 (5 bases each). The CDR3 runs to 15 residues. Germline loops: CDR1 WSHSY, CDR2 SAAADI. Trimming removed 2 bases from V and 7 bases from J, with 15 bases in between. The CDR3 bases are TGCGCCAGCAGTGAGATGGGGGAAGTGTCGAACATTCAGTACTTC. Translated, it gives CASSEMGEVSNIQYF.

This clone was found once. The chain links TRBV7-2 to TRBJ2-7; TRBD2 matches at 14 bases. The CDR3 runs to 18 residues. The germline gives CDR1 SGHTA, CDR2 FQGNSA. The J segment lost 0 bases and the V segment lost 3 bases, leaving 7 bases of the junction unmatched. The CDR3 DNA reads as TGTGCCAGCAGCTTGGAGACTAGCGGGAGGGCCGACTCCTACGAGCAGTACTTC. Protein sequence: CASSLETSGRADSYEQYF. The entire variable domain, with the rest obtained from reference TRBV7-2 and TRBJ2-7, is as follows: GAGVSQSPSNKVTEKGKDVELRCDPISGHTALYWYRQSLGQGLEFLIYFQGNSAPDKSGLPSDRFSAERTGGSVSTLTIQRTQQEDSAVYLCASSLETSGRADSYEQYFGPGTRLTVT.

V usage is TRBV27 and J usage is TRBJ1-2, with 10 bases aligning to TRBD1. Germline V gives CDR1 MNHEY, CDR2 SMNVEV (reference sequence). CDR3 length: 15 residues. V lost 5 bases and J lost 4; bases outside the gene matches: 7. The CDR3 loop is CASSTLGQGSYGYTF. The CDR3, as DNA: TGTGCCAGCAGTACCTTGGGACAGGGGAGCTATGGCTACACCTTC.

V is TRBV27 and J is TRBJ1-2; D is ambiguous. The CDR3 runs 12 residues. V was trimmed by 6 bases and J by 8 bases, leaving 13 bases between them. CDR1 is MNHEY and CDR2 is SMNVEV in the germline V gene (reference sequence). The CDR3 loop is CASRQTPGGYTF. The CDR3, as DNA: TGTGCCAGCAGACAGACACCGGGAGGCTACACCTTC.